A single sample is the source of the 18 T cell receptor beta chains below, sequenced in a study of T cell responses to AZD1222 COVID-19 vaccine. Clones were sequenced by immunoSEQ multiplex PCR, and TCRdb holds only the in-frame ones, with some missing. In the table there are 40,000 to 60,000 clones, 70% to 90% of which are singletons. The sequenced sample was peripheral blood, obtained 28 days after the second AZD1222 dose. These receptors all stem from an adult who received the AZD1222 COVID-19 vaccine.

The chain is built from TRBV4-1 and TRBJ1-3; D uncertain. Germline assignment: CDR1 MGHRA and CDR2 YSYEKL. Trimming removed 0 bases at V and 2 bases at J, with 8 bases between. The CDR3 sequence is 15 residues long. CDR3 sequence reads: CASSQDGVAGNTIYF. The CDR3 nucleotides are TGCGCCAGCAGCCAAGATGGGGTGGCTGGAAACACCATATATTTT.

V gene TRBV5-1 combines with J gene TRBJ1-1; TRBD1 matches at 8 bases. The CDR3 is made up of 14 amino acids. V dropped 0 bases and J dropped 5; count of bases not matched to a gene: 3. Germline CDR1 and CDR2: SGHRS and YFSETQ. The CDR3 here is CASSLGRQGTEAFF. The CDR3 nucleotides read TGCGCCAGCAGCTTGGGGCGACAGGGGACTGAAGCTTTCTTT.

This sequence joins TRBV11-2 and TRBJ1-6; D may be TRBD1 (6 bases). CDR1 and CDR2 from the germline V gene are SGHAT and FQNNGV. Deletions cut 1 base from V and 3 bases from J, with 10 bases between. The CDR3 has 16 residues. CDR3 nucleotide sequence: TGTGCCAGCAGCTTAGGTACAGGGCACTATAATTCACCCCTCCACTTT. Encoded protein: CASSLGTGHYNSPLHF.

This chain uses TRBV7-2 with TRBJ2-2; 10 bases align to TRBD2. V trimming: 8 bases; J trimming: 6 bases; junction bases outside the gene matches: 15. The CDR3 is made up of 17 amino acids. Looked up from germline, CDR1 is SGHTA and CDR2 is FQGNSA. The CDR3 nucleotides read TGTGCCAGCGCTAGCAGGGGGGCACTAGCGGGATCCGGGGAGCTGTTTTTT. This translates into CASASRGALAGSGELFF. The variable domain in full, with the rest retrieved from reference TRBV7-2 and TRBJ2-2, is GAGVSQSPSNKVTEKGKDVELRCDPISGHTALYWYRQSLGQGLEFLIYFQGNSAPDKSGLPSDRFSAERTGGSVSTLTIQRTQQEDSAVYLCASASRGALAGSGELFFGEGSRLTVL.

The chain has TRBV5-4 and TRBJ2-3; no clear D. CDR3 length: 15 amino acids. In germline, CDR1 is SGHNT, CDR2 YYREEE (reference sequence). V lost 1 base, J lost 6 bases, and 15 bases lay in between. The CDR3 DNA follows: TGTGCCAGCAGCTTGCCGCTAGTAGGTTTGGATACGCAGTATTTT. Translated: CASSLPLVGLDTQYF.

This chain uses TRBV2 with TRBJ2-4, with 10 bases that match TRBD2. The ends lost 7 bases at V and 1 base at J; junction bases unmatched: 4. CDR1 is SNHLY, CDR2 FYNNEI, per germline. The CDR3 sequence is 15 residues long. The CDR3 loop reads CASTSGRVAKNIQYF. As DNA, the CDR3 is TGTGCCAGCACTAGCGGGAGAGTGGCCAAAAACATTCAGTACTTC.

The V gene is TRBV7-8, the J gene TRBJ1-4; 11 bases map to TRBD1. CDR3 length: 19 amino acids. The germline V gene has CDR1 SGHVS and CDR2 FQNEAQ. With 5 bases clipped from V and 0 bases from J, the junction kept 11 bases outside the gene matches. CDR3 in amino acids: CASSTIEDRGRTTNEKLFF. The CDR3 region has the DNA TGTGCCAGCAGCACCATTGAGGACAGGGGGCGTACAACTAATGAAAAACTGTTTTTT.

This clone was counted a few times. V and J are TRBV7-9 and TRBJ1-1, with 9 bases matching TRBD1. There are 15 residues in the CDR3. Germline CDR1 is SEHNR and CDR2 is FQNEAQ (reference sequence). V gave up 3 bases and J gave up 5 bases; unmatched junction bases: 7. The CDR3 spells CASSFPDRGNTEAFF. The CDR3 DNA is TGTGCCAGCAGCTTCCCGGACAGGGGAAATACTGAAGCTTTCTTT.

The chain recombines TRBV11-2 with TRBJ2-7; D is possibly TRBD2 (5 bases). This CDR3 contains 15 residues. V lost 3 bases, J lost 3 bases, and 15 bases lay in between. CDR1 SGHAT and CDR2 FQNNGV come from the germline V gene. This CDR3 is CASSLFLAGNYEQYF. The CDR3 DNA reads as TGTGCCAGCAGCTTGTTTCTTGCCGGGAACTACGAGCAGTACTTC. The full variable domain, rest sourced from reference TRBV11-2 and TRBJ2-7, is EAGVAQSPRYKIIEKRQSVAFWCNPISGHATLYWYQQILGQGPKLLIQFQNNGVVDDSQLPKDRFSAERLKGVDSTLKIQPAKLEDSAVYLCASSLFLAGNYEQYFGPGTRLTVT.

This chain uses TRBV24-1 with TRBJ1-2; D perhaps matches TRBD1 (6 bases). The CDR3 loop spans 14 amino acids. V was pared by 3 bases and J by 7 bases, with 14 bases between. CDR1 and CDR2 (germline): KGHDR, SFDVKD. CDR3 DNA sequence: TGTGCCACCAGTGATCCATACGGGACATCTGGCTACACCTTC. Amino acids: CATSDPYGTSGYTF.

The rearrangement links TRBV14 to TRBJ1-5; TRBD1 is a possible D gene (6 bases). CDR3 length equals 17 residues. The germline gives CDR1 SGHDN, CDR2 FVKESK. V shed 6 bases and J shed 5 bases, with 23 bases lying between them. DNA of the CDR3: TGTGCCAGCAGACTCCCGACAGGCGGCCTGGAGTATCAGCCCCAGCATTTT. Translating gives CASRLPTGGLEYQPQHF.

This clone was counted between two and nine times. This chain uses TRBV3-1 (or the pseudogene TRBV3-2) with TRBJ1-3; 12 bases match TRBD1. After removal of 4 bases from V and 7 bases from J, the junction contained 5 bases not matched to a gene. The CDR3 extends over 15 amino acids. Germline V gives CDR1 LGHDT, CDR2 YNNKEL (reference sequence). The CDR3 sequence is CASSLPGTGGNTIYF. The CDR3 bases are TGTGCCAGCAGCCTTCCCGGGACAGGGGGCAACACCATATATTTT.

The genes are TRBV30 and TRBJ1-1, with D possibly TRBD1 on 6 matching bases. Germline CDR1 GTSNPN, CDR2 SVGIG (reference sequence). This CDR3 is 14 amino acids long. The V gene lost 4 bases and the J gene lost 1 base, with 13 bases spanning the gap. The CDR3 DNA follows: TGTGCCTGGAACAGGGAGGCACCGAACACTGAAGCTTTCTTT. Translation gives CAWNREAPNTEAFF.

This chain joins TRBV7-9 and TRBJ2-7, with D perhaps TRBD2 (6 bases). V was shortened by 3 bases and J by 4 bases, with 10 bases between the two germline ends. CDR1 is SEHNR, CDR2 FQNEAQ, per germline (reference sequence). The CDR3 is 13 residues long. This CDR3 is CASSLGLAYEQYF. For the CDR3, the DNA is TGTGCCAGCAGCTTGGGACTGGCGTACGAGCAGTACTTC. Filled out from reference TRBV7-9 and TRBJ2-7, the complete variable domain reads DTGVSQNPRHKITKRGQNVTFRCDPISEHNRLYWYRQTLGQGPEFLTYFQNEAQLEKSRLLSDRFSAERPKGSFSTLEIQRTEQGDSAMYLCASSLGLAYEQYFGPGTRLTVT.

The V call is TRBV5-1, the J call TRBJ1-1; D remains unclear. Germline V gene sequence: CDR1 SGHRS, CDR2 YFSETQ. V lost 1 base and J lost 3, with 7 bases in between. The CDR3 length is 13 residues. The CDR3 sequence: CASSLFEDTEAFF. The CDR3 DNA reads as TGCGCCAGCAGCTTGTTCGAGGACACTGAAGCTTTCTTT.

The gene calls are TRBV19 and TRBJ2-3; 9 nucleotides match TRBD1. The junction had 3 bases not matched to a gene; V was cut back by 5 bases and J by 3 bases. Germline CDR1 is LNHDA and CDR2 is SQIVND (reference sequence). CDR3 length: 14 residues. The DNA for the CDR3 is TGTGCCAGTAGTCTCGGGACAGGGACAGATACGCAGTATTTT. Its protein is CASSLGTGTDTQYF.

A single count supports this clone. J is TRBJ1-3 and V is TRBV14, with 7 bases identical to TRBD1. The CDR3 is 17 amino acids. Germline lookup yields CDR1 SGHDN and CDR2 FVKESK. After removal of 1 base from V and 4 bases from J, the junction contained 10 bases not matched to a gene. The DNA for the CDR3 is TGTGCCAGCAGCCAAGCTCAGGGGGTGATCCGAGGAAACACCATATATTTT. Translation gives CASSQAQGVIRGNTIYF.

This clone was seen a few times. V is TRBV19 and J is TRBJ2-7; a possible D gene is TRBD2 (5 bases). Trimming took off 2 bases at V and 6 bases at J, with 14 bases between the two ends. This CDR3 has 14 residues. CDR1 is LNHDA, CDR2 SQIVND, per germline (reference sequence). CDR3 amino acids: CASSIHGRGLEQYF. As DNA, the CDR3 is TGTGCCAGTAGTATACACGGTCGAGGGCTCGAGCAGTACTTC.